The sequence of this T cell receptor beta chain was determined in a study of CD8+ T cells in alopecia areata. Overall study: Oral tofacitinib, 5 to 10 mg twice daily, was given in an open-label trial. Study outcomes and limitations: Unlike in mice, where it was clearer, TCR sharing across patients was less clear, possibly HLA-related.

The ends were cut back, 0 bases at V and 3 bases at J, with 6 bases in the middle. The CDR3 extends over 14 amino acids. Germline V gives CDR1 SGDLS, CDR2 YYNGEE. RNA was isolated and reverse transcribed to cDNA, the sequencing template. Repertoires were generated with immunoSEQ multiplex PCR, while TCRdb's copy carries only in-frame clones and drops some. The sample records 200,000 to 250,000 clones, under 60% being singletons. Treatment reported: oral pan-JAK inhibitor, 5-10 mg twice daily. A note on this clone: No antigen is known for it.

The chain joins TRBV9 to TRBJ2-2, with D unclear. Sequencing was performed on CD4+ T cells sorted from blood, taken at week 4, from a patient treated with tofacitinib. The sequence came from a human donor with alopecia areata. The CDR3 spells CASSVGTDTGELFF. The CDR3 nucleotides are TGTGCCAGCAGCGTAGGGACGGACACCGGGGAGCTGTTTTTT.